This entry is about one T cell receptor (beta chain). This clonotype showed up many times. The antigen this receptor binds is unknown. Nothing much larger sits one base from this clone, and base qualities are not available. Sequencing instrument: Illumina HiSeq 2500. Quantitative 5'-RACE with molecular barcodes was used to prepare TCR beta libraries. Processing in the source paper ran as follows. To identify disease-linked TCR variants, a new computational method was used, one built on a probabilistic model of VDJ rearrangement. TCRdb applied fastp at Q25 and MiXCR to the public reads, then kept only in-frame beta chains. Rows with one shared CDR3 protein collapse into an entry with the most common genes and DNA. TCRdb, rather than the study authors, made the V and J calls. The sample profile shows approximately 39,000 distinct CDR3 sequences; under 15% of them were found once. The leading ten clones occupy approximately 32% of the sample.

V is shortened by 7 bases, J by 4 bases, and the region joining them spans 5 bases. Including cysteine and phenylalanine, the CDR3 has 11 amino acids. The read is trimmed to its CDR3 DNA, 33 bases read in frame from base 1. Per the germline V gene, MDHEN is the CDR1 and SYDVKM is the CDR2. This record belongs to a study of CD8 T cells in ankylosing spondylitis (dated by TCRdb to about 2017). Regarding the study in general: T cell receptor beta repertoires were profiled in healthy donors and ankylosing spondylitis patients so that disease-linked TCR variants could be found. The full study cohort comprised 20 to 25 ankylosing spondylitis patients and some 100 healthy donors. Peripheral blood was sampled, and synovial fluid was also collected from ankylosing spondylitis patients. Paper-wide results and their limitations: The disease-linked clones were reported as significantly enriched in matched synovial fluid samples from ankylosing spondylitis patients. Some motif variants had previously been reported in the synovial fluid and blood of reactive arthritis patients, which suggests shared mechanisms of disease initiation. A TCR beta motif of about 8 highly homologous amino acid variants appeared characteristic of blood from ankylosing spondylitis patients. The disease-linked clones showed a CD8+ phenotype and occurred at relatively low frequencies in peripheral blood.

Synovial fluid samples were matched to blood samples from the same ankylosing spondylitis patients. The source of this sequence is a male donor with ankylosing spondylitis. The receptor chain draws on TRBV28 and TRBJ2-1, with the D gene call left open. The specimen was synovial fluid, either unsorted or a sorted T cell fraction (not recorded which). CDR3 region: CASNTYNEQFF. The DNA reads TGTGCCAGCAACACTTACAATGAGCAGTTCTTC.